Below are 17 T cell receptor beta chains sequenced from a single sample in a study of OX40 agonist ivuxolimab in advanced cancers. Measured with immunoSEQ multiplex PCR; TCRdb has only the in-frame clones, and not every one. This sample has around 100,000 clones, with more than 85% found just once. The source material was CD4+ or CD8+ T cells sorted from blood, sampled in a trial of the OX40 agonist ivuxolimab. The source of these receptors is an adult with an advanced solid tumor such as melanoma, head and neck, liver or kidney cancer.

This chain uses TRBV7-2 with TRBJ2-1, with D possibly TRBD1 on 5 matching bases. Trimming pared 2 bases from V and 0 bases from J, leaving 11 bases between. Germline V gene lookup returns CDR1 SGHTA and CDR2 FQGNSA. The CDR3 consists of 16 residues. In nucleotides, the CDR3 is TGTGCCAGCAGCTTAAGGACAATAAGCTCCTACAATGAGCAGTTCTTC. Translation: CASSLRTISSYNEQFF.

This clone turned up a few times. The chain links TRBV5-1 to TRBJ1-2; a possible D gene is TRBD1 (6 bases). V was pared by 4 bases and J by 2 bases, with 15 bases between. The CDR3 is 15 amino acids. Germline V gives CDR1 SGHRS, CDR2 YFSETQ. In nucleotides, the CDR3 is TGCGCCAGCAGCCCGGTGGACAGTAGGAACTATGGCTACACCTTC. Amino acids: CASSPVDSRNYGYTF.

The chain couples TRBV15 to TRBJ2-7; no definite D call. V lost 0 bases and J 3 bases, leaving 9 bases between the germline ends. CDR3 length: 14 amino acids. Germline loops: CDR1 LNHNV, CDR2 YYDKDF (reference sequence). The CDR3 spells CATSRDFTGYEQYF. The DNA of the CDR3 is TGTGCCACCAGCAGAGATTTCACGGGCTACGAGCAGTACTTC.

The rearrangement joins TRBV6-1 to TRBJ1-5, with 9 bases aligning to TRBD1. Germline V CDR1 and CDR2: MNHNS, SASEGT. The J segment lost 8 bases and the V segment lost 6 bases, leaving 8 bases of the junction unmatched. CDR3 length: 14 residues. The CDR3 bases are TGTGCCAGCAGAGGGGGACAGGGAGTCAAGCCCCAGCATTTT. It translates to CASRGGQGVKPQHF.

This sequence joins TRBV5-4 and TRBJ2-7; TRBD2 aligns across 11 bases. The junction had 9 bases not matched to a gene; V was cut back by 4 bases and J by 6 bases. Germline lookup yields CDR1 SGHNT and CDR2 YYREEE (reference sequence). The CDR3 totals 15 residues. The CDR3 sequence is CASSASPSGRREQYF. CDR3 nucleotides: TGTGCCAGCAGCGCGTCACCTAGCGGGAGGCGCGAGCAGTACTTC. Based on the CDR3 plus reference TRBV5-4 and TRBJ2-7, the full variable domain is ETGVTQSPTHLIKTRGQQVTLRCSSQSGHNTVSWYQQALGQGPQFIFQYYREEENGRGNFPPRFSGLQFPNYSSELNVNALELDDSALYLCASSASPSGRREQYFGPGTRLTVT.

As DNA, the CDR3 is TGTGCCAGCAGCGGAAGGGACAGGGGCTCTCAGCCCCAGCATTTT. Its translation: CASSGRDRGSQPQHF. The V gene is TRBV7-8, the J gene TRBJ1-5; TRBD1 aligns across 10 bases. Germline V gene data show CDR1 as SGHVS and CDR2 as FQNEAQ. Trimming cost V 5 bases and J 6 bases; bases outside gene matches: 7. The CDR3 length is 15 residues.

This clone has just one count. The CDR3 loop reads CASTLGGAGANVLTF. DNA of the CDR3: TGTGCCAGTACCCTCGGAGGTGCTGGGGCCAACGTCCTGACTTTC. The chain links TRBV19 to TRBJ2-6; TRBD2 is a possible D gene (5 bases). V was clipped by 7 bases and J by 2 bases, with 12 bases between them. Germline V CDR1 and CDR2: LNHDA, SQIVND (reference sequence). The CDR3 sequence is 15 residues long.

The rearrangement joins TRBV11-1 to TRBJ1-3; no clear D. There are 16 residues in the CDR3. Trimming took off 4 bases at V and 0 bases at J, with 13 bases between the two ends. Germline V CDR1 and CDR2: SGHAT, FQDESV (reference sequence). The CDR3 reads CASSSPSGFSGNTIYF. In DNA, the CDR3 is TGTGCCAGCAGCTCACCCTCGGGGTTCTCTGGAAACACCATATATTTT.

The chain couples TRBV6-6 to TRBJ2-3; 7 bases fit TRBD1. This CDR3 comprises 15 residues. Per the germline V gene, CDR1 is MNHNY and CDR2 is SVGAGI (reference sequence). With V trimmed by 8 bases and J by 2 bases, 10 bases remained unmatched. The CDR3 region is CASGTGQVVTDTQYF. DNA of the CDR3: TGTGCCAGCGGGACCGGACAGGTGGTCACAGATACGCAGTATTTT.

The V gene is TRBV19, the J gene TRBJ2-7, with 10 bases matching TRBD2. There are 17 residues in the CDR3. The germline V gene encodes CDR1 LNHDA and CDR2 SQIVND (reference sequence). The trim removed 5 bases at V and 0 bases at J, leaving 10 bases unmatched. CDR3: CASSRQTSGFLSYEQYF. In DNA, the CDR3 is TGTGCCAGTAGTCGACAGACTAGCGGGTTCCTCTCCTACGAGCAGTACTTC.

This clone came up a few times. The V call is TRBV30, the J call TRBJ2-1; D gene unclear. This CDR3 comprises 15 residues. V was trimmed by 4 bases and J by 0 bases, leaving 13 bases between them. From germline, CDR1 is GTSNPN and CDR2 SVGIG (reference sequence). This chain's CDR3 is CAWMPLISSYNEQFF. The DNA of the CDR3 is TGTGCCTGGATGCCACTAATTAGCTCCTACAATGAGCAGTTCTTC.

This chain connects TRBV5-1 to TRBJ1-1; maybe TRBD1 (6 bases). V shed 4 bases and J shed 1 base, with 14 bases lying between them. Germline CDR1 is SGHRS and CDR2 is YFSETQ. The CDR3 has 15 amino acids. CDR3 sequence reads: CASSPTGTQNTEAFF. CDR3 coding DNA: TGCGCCAGCAGCCCAACAGGGACTCAGAACACTGAAGCTTTCTTT.

V gene TRBV28 combines with J gene TRBJ2-3; 16 bases map to TRBD2. The trim removed 2 bases at V and 10 bases at J, leaving 3 bases unmatched. The CDR3 covers 15 residues. Per germline, CDR1 MDHEN and CDR2 SYDVKM. In DNA, the CDR3 is TGTGCCAGCAGTTTAGGGGGACTAGCGGGAGGGTCGCAGTATTTT. It yields the protein CASSLGGLAGGSQYF.

This clone was counted once. The chain uses TRBV7-2 and TRBJ2-7; no firm D call. CDR1 and CDR2 from the germline V gene are SGHTA and FQGNSA. V was cut by 5 bases and J by 1 base, with 3 bases left in between. The CDR3 covers 11 residues. The CDR3 protein is CASSGSYEQYF. The CDR3 nucleotides are TGTGCCAGCAGCGGATCCTACGAGCAGTACTTC.

This clone was seen just once. Additional DNA sequences in this sample encode the identical CDR3. CDR3 protein: CASSLTSGRAGNEQFF. CDR3 in DNA: TGTGCCAGCAGCTTAACTAGCGGGAGGGCCGGGAACGAGCAGTTCTTC. J is TRBJ2-1 and V is TRBV7-9; 13 positions agree with TRBD2. Trimming took 2 bases from V and 10 from J; bases not matched to a gene: 8. The CDR3 consists of 16 residues. CDR1 is SEHNR, CDR2 FQNEAQ, per germline (reference sequence).

The rearrangement uses TRBV5-4 and TRBJ2-2; D is uncertain. Germline CDR1 is SGHNT and CDR2 is YYREEE (reference sequence). This CDR3 is 14 amino acids long. V was cut by 4 bases and J by 1 base, with 8 bases left in between. CDR3 residues: CASSIDQNTGELFF. The CDR3 DNA is TGTGCCAGCAGCATAGACCAGAACACCGGGGAGCTGTTTTTT.

As concerns this clone: One end of the junction fails to match germline, which may point to a read error. This rearrangement joins TRBV5-1 to TRBJ2-7; 7 positions agree with TRBD2. From germline, CDR1 is SGHRS and CDR2 YFSETQ. The CDR3 runs to 12 residues. In DNA form, the CDR3 reads TGCGCCAGCAGCCCCGCGGGGGAGCGCTGTATCTTC. It encodes CASSPAGERCIF. The whole variable domain, filled in from reference TRBV5-1 and TRBJ2-7, reads KAGVTQTPRYLIKTRGQQVTLSCSPISGHRSVSWYQQTPGQGLQFLFEYFSETQRNKGNFPGRFSGRQFSNSRSEMNVSTLELGDSALYLCASSPAGERCIFGPGTRLTVT.